This T cell receptor beta chain was identified during a study of blood T cell repertoires in COVID-19. Overall study context: There were acute and convalescent COVID-19 samples, and they came from the United States, Italy and Spain.

Germline lookup yields CDR1 GTSNPN and CDR2 SVGIG (reference sequence). The CDR3 spans 13 residues. Trimming took 2 bases from V and 8 from J, leaving 15 bases between them. Produced via immunoSEQ multiplex PCR; TCRdb's table is partial and in-frame only. The profile shows some 79,000 clones, approximately 90% of them singletons. The sequenced sample was peripheral blood. The TCR originated in a man aged 70-80 years with active or convalescent COVID-19. The J gene is TRBJ1-1, the V gene TRBV30; D might be TRBD1 (5 bases). The CDR3 loop is CAWSPGGRDEAFF. DNA of the CDR3: TGTGCCTGGAGTCCCGGGGGGAGGGACGAAGCTTTCTTT.